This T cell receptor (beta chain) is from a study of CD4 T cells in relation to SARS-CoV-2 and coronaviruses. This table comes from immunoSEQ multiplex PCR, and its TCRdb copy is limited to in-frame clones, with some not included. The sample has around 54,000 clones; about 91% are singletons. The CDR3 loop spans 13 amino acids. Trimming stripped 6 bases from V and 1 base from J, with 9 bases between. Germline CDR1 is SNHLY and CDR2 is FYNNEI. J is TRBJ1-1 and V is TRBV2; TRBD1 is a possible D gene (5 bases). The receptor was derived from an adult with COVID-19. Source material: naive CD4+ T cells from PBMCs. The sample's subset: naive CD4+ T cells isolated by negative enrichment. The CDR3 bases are TGTGCCAGCAGATTGACAGAGAACACTGAAGCTTTCTTT. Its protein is CASRLTENTEAFF.